This entry concerns a single TCR beta chain. The antigen is undetermined. Healthy bone marrow donors made up the cohort. These data come from a study of cytomegalovirus exposure and HLA in healthy donors. The overall study: In an earlier analysis, some 110 million unique TCR beta sequences were found from some 200 million T cells.

J gave up 3 bases and V 8 bases, and 4 bases lay outside the gene matches. Germline V lookup: CDR1 MNHNS, CDR2 SASEGT. This CDR3 is built from 12 residues. Whole-study findings and limits: Among the sequence variants, a highly shared cluster was likely an artifact of sequencing. Several of the most significant clusters appeared, in a later analysis, to be linked to common viral pathogens.

Primers for the PCR totalled 60 Vbeta and 13 Jbeta. The repertoire was sequenced with immunoSEQ multiplex PCR; TCRdb's copy has only in-frame clones and lacks some. The sample lists about 120,000 clones; over 6.5% were seen once. The rearrangement links TRBV6-1 to TRBJ2-7; 7 bases are shared with TRBD1. The sequencing input was PBMCs. This receptor was taken from a woman aged 40 to 55 in good health and CMV-seropositive. CDR3 nucleotide sequence: TGTGCCAGCTCCCGACAGGGCTACGAGCAGTACTTC. Translation: CASSRQGYEQYF.